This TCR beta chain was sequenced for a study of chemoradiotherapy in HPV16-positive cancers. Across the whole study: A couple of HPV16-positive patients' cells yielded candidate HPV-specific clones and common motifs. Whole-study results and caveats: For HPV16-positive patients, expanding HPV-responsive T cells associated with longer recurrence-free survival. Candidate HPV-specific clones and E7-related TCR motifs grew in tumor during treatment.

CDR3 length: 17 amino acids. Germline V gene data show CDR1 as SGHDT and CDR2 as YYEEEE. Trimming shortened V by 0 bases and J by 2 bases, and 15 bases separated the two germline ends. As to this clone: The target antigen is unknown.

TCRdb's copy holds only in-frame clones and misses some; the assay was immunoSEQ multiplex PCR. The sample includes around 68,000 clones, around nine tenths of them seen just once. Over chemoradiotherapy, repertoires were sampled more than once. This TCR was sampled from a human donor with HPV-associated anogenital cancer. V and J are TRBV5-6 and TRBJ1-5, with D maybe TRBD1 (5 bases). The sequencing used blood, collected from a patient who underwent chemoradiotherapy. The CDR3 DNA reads TGTGCCAGCAGCTTGGGTCTAGGGGTTATCGGCAATCAGCCCCAGCATTTT. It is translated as CASSLGLGVIGNQPQHF.